The text below deals with one TCR beta chain. The data derive from a study of CD8 T cells in Susac syndrome. The CDR3 contains 13 residues. The V end was cut by 7 bases, the J end by 6 bases, with 14 bases between. Germline V gene sequence: CDR1 MGHDK, CDR2 SYGVNS. The RNA, about 0.45 to 1 ug, was put through reverse transcription using random hexamers. TCRdb reprocessed the immunoSEQ multiplex PCR reads via MiXCR and lists one record per CDR3 protein. In the table there are 150,000 to 200,000 distinct CDR3 sequences, around 93% of which are singletons. This TCR was recovered from a human donor in good health. The material sequenced was CD4+ T cells from PBMCs. This rearrangement joins TRBV25-1 to TRBJ2-3; D remains unclear. The CDR3 is CASTFGVSDTQYF. For the CDR3, the DNA is TGTGCCAGCACCTTTGGGGTGTCGGATACGCAGTATTTT.